The rows below give T cell receptor beta chains drawn from one sample of a study of blood T cell repertoires in COVID-19. Libraries were prepared by immunoSEQ multiplex PCR; TCRdb keeps only in-frame clonotypes and omits some of them. Of fewer than 400,000 clones in the sample, about 83% were seen once. Material for sequencing was peripheral blood. Source of these receptors: a man aged 25-45 years with active or convalescent COVID-19. Both conserved end residues are part of each CDR3. Fields, in order: clone size, D gene, J gene, V gene, CDR3 DNA, CDR3 protein. A D gene is named only where the DNA matches it firmly. Clone size, where shown, is once, few, many, or a class for clones that have expanded.

.	.	TRBJ1-3	TRBV27	TGTGCCAGCAGTTTATCAGGGGGTTTTGGAAACACCATATATTTT	CASSLSGGFGNTIYF
.	.	TRBJ2-7	TRBV24-1	TGTGCCACCAGTGATCACTCCTACGAGCAGTACTTC	CATSDHSYEQYF
once	TRBD2	TRBJ2-3	TRBV11-1	TGTGCCAGCAGCTCCCTAGCGGGGGGGCCCGGTACGCAGTATTTT	CASSSLAGGPGTQYF
.	.	TRBJ2-1	TRBV7-9	TGTGCCAGCAGCGCCAGGTTCCTTGAGCAGTTCTTC	CASSARFLEQFF
.	.	TRBJ1-2	TRBV19	TGTGCCAGTAGTATCTCTCAGGGACAAAACTATGGCTACACCTTC	CASSISQGQNYGYTF
.	TRBD2	TRBJ2-1	TRBV4-1	TGCGCCAGCAGCCAAGCTCCGGGGACTAGCGGGGGAAGTGGGTACAATGAGCAGTTCTTC	CASSQAPGTSGGSGYNEQFF
.	TRBD2	TRBJ2-7	TRBV6-6	TGTGCCAGCGTTCAAAGCCGGACTAGCGGGACGGGCGAGCAGTACTTC	CASVQSRTSGTGEQYF
.	.	TRBJ2-7	TRBV9	TGTGCCAGCAGCGTAGGGCTAGCCTCCTACGAGCAGTACTTC	CASSVGLASYEQYF
.	TRBD1	TRBJ1-1	TRBV28	TGTGCCAGCAGTTCGATACAGGGGCCGTCCGGCACTGAAGCTTTCTTT	CASSSIQGPSGTEAFF
.	TRBD2	TRBJ2-7	TRBV11-2	TGTGCCAGCAGCCCAGGGGCCAGCGGGAGATTGCTGAGCTACGAGCAGTACTTC	CASSPGASGRLLSYEQYF
.	.	TRBJ1-2	TRBV7-3	TGTGCCAGCAGCTTAACAGAGAACTATGGCTACACCTTC	CASSLTENYGYTF
once	TRBD2	TRBJ2-1	TRBV5-1	TGCGCCAGCAGACCTCCGGGACTAACTTACAATGAGCAGTTCTTC	CASRPPGLTYNEQFF
.	TRBD1	TRBJ2-7	TRBV10-3	TGTGCCATCAGTGGAGGGGACAGGGCCTACGAGCAGTACTTC	CAISGGDRAYEQYF
.	TRBD2	TRBJ2-5	TRBV4-3	TGCGCCAGCAGCCAAGCCCCAACTAGCGGGGGAGAGACCCAGTACTTC	CASSQAPTSGGETQYF
few	.	TRBJ1-1	TRBV10-3	TGTGCCACCAGACAGCTGAACACTGAAGCTTTCTTT	CATRQLNTEAFF
.	TRBD1	TRBJ1-1	TRBV29-1	TGCAGCACCTACAGGGGCGGCACTGAAGCTTTCTTT	CSTYRGGTEAFF
once	.	TRBJ2-5	TRBV5-1	TGCGCCAGCACGGACTTCCAAGAGACCCAGTACTTC	CASTDFQETQYF
few	.	TRBJ1-2	TRBV29-1	TGCAGCGTTGAAGGCCAGGCGTCTAACTATGGCTACACCTTC	CSVEGQASNYGYTF
.	TRBD2	TRBJ2-3	TRBV30	TGTGCCTGGAGTCTAGCGGGAGCTACGCAGTATTTT	CAWSLAGATQYF
.	.	TRBJ1-5	TRBV5-4	TGTGCCAGCAGTTTCTTAAATCAGCCCCAGCATTTT	CASSFLNQPQHF
.	TRBD1	TRBJ1-2	TRBV7-3	TGTGCCAGCAGCTTGACAGGGGGCTCGGAGGGCTACACCTTC	CASSLTGGSEGYTF
.	TRBD1	TRBJ1-3	TRBV7-9	TGTGCCGAGGGTAGGGTAGGGACAGTCTCTGGAAACACCATATATTTT	CAEGRVGTVSGNTIYF
.	TRBD1	TRBJ2-5	TRBV2	TGTGCCAGCAGTGCAACGACAGGGAAAGAGACCCAGTACTTC	CASSATTGKETQYF
.	.	TRBJ1-3	TRBV5-1	TGCGCCAGCAGCCCGACGGACTCCTACTCTGGAAACACCATATATTTT	CASSPTDSYSGNTIYF
.	TRBD2	TRBJ2-7	TRBV7-8	TGTGCCAGCAGCTTACCTAGCGGCCCTACGCCGAGCTCCTACGAGCAGTACTTC	CASSLPSGPTPSSYEQYF
.	TRBD1	TRBJ2-7	TRBV19	TGTGCCAGTAGTACGACAGGGAATCCCAACGAGCAGTACTTC	CASSTTGNPNEQYF
.	.	TRBJ1-1	TRBV5-1	TGCGCCAGCAGCTTTACGGGTACCGGCACTGAAGCTTTCTTT	CASSFTGTGTEAFF
.	TRBD2	TRBJ2-1	TRBV13	TGTGCCAGCAGCCTCAGCGGGGATCCCTACAATGAGCAGTTCTTC	CASSLSGDPYNEQFF
.	.	TRBJ2-7	TRBV4-3	TGCGCCAGCAGCCAAGGGGTCGGGGATAGCTCCTACGAGCAGTACTTC	CASSQGVGDSSYEQYF
.	.	TRBJ1-3	TRBV6-2/TRBV6-3	TGTGCCAGCAGCGCGGGGTACTCTGGAAACACCATATATTTT	CASSAGYSGNTIYF
.	TRBD1	TRBJ1-4	TRBV27	TGTGCCAGCGAGGATCGACAGGGCCCAACTAATGAAAAACTGTTTTTT	CASEDRQGPTNEKLFF
.	TRBD1	TRBJ1-2	TRBV7-2	TGTGCCAGCAGCTTAGGGGGACAGCCTTACTATGGCTACACCTTC	CASSLGGQPYYGYTF
.	.	TRBJ1-5	TRBV3-1/TRBV3-2	TGTGCCAGCAGCCAAGATGATAACAGAGACCAGCCCCAGCATTTT	CASSQDDNRDQPQHF
.	TRBD1	TRBJ1-2	TRBV6-5	TGTGCCAGCAGGAGGGGGCGTAACTATGGCTACACCTTC	CASRRGRNYGYTF
once	TRBD1	TRBJ1-2	TRBV19	TGTGCCAGTAGGAGTGGGACAGGGCTTGGCTACACCTTC	CASRSGTGLGYTF
.	.	TRBJ2-6	TRBV4-3	TGCGCCAGCAGCCAGGTCGGGTCCACTGGGGCCAACGTCCTGACTTTC	CASSQVGSTGANVLTF
.	TRBD1	TRBJ2-5	TRBV5-1	TGCGCCAGCAGCTTGGCCAGGTCGAGAGGACAGGTCCAAGAGACCCAGTACTTC	CASSLARSRGQVQETQYF
.	TRBD2	TRBJ2-1	TRBV30	TGTGCCTGGAGTAGTGGGAGGGTGCAGTTCTTC	CAWSSGRVQFF
.	TRBD2	TRBJ2-3	TRBV24-1	TGTGCCACCAGTGATGCCGGGACTACGAGGTACGGGCAGTATTTT	CATSDAGTTRYGQYF
.	TRBD2	TRBJ2-7	TRBV2	TGTGCCAGCACCGTCTCAAGCGGGAGGTACGAGCAGTACTTC	CASTVSSGRYEQYF
.	TRBD1	TRBJ2-1	TRBV7-3	TGTGCCAGCAGCATCTCGGGACAGGGGTACAATGAGCAGTTCTTC	CASSISGQGYNEQFF
.	.	TRBJ1-2	TRBV6-5	TGTGCCAGCACCAAACGGGGAGGGAACTATGGCTACACCTTC	CASTKRGGNYGYTF
.	TRBD1	TRBJ2-7	TRBV3-1/TRBV3-2	TGTGCCAGCAGCCCCGACAGGGCCTACGAGCAGTACTTC	CASSPDRAYEQYF
.	.	TRBJ2-7	TRBV5-1	TGCGCCAGCAGCTTGAGTCCAGGGCTCTCCTACGAGCAGTACTTC	CASSLSPGLSYEQYF
.	TRBD1	TRBJ1-2	TRBV5-1	TGCGCCAGCAGCTCGACTCGGGACAGCCACTATGGCTACACCTTC	CASSSTRDSHYGYTF